Each of the 9 T cell receptor beta chains below was sequenced from the same sample in a study of OX40 agonist ivuxolimab in advanced cancers. Here immunoSEQ multiplex PCR was the method, and the copy in TCRdb shows in-frame clones only, minus some. The data show over 55,000 clones, more than 70% seen once. The sample here was CD4+ or CD8+ T cells sorted from blood, taken in a trial of the OX40 agonist ivuxolimab. Receptors originate from an adult with an advanced solid tumor such as melanoma, head and neck, liver or kidney cancer.

The V call is TRBV6-1, the J call TRBJ2-1; D uncertain. The V gene's germline CDR1 is MNHNS and CDR2 SASEGT. CDR3 length: 13 residues. V was pared by 6 bases and J by 4 bases, with 10 bases between. The CDR3 here is CASRLLDYNEQFF. CDR3 coding DNA: TGTGCCAGCAGATTACTGGATTACAATGAGCAGTTCTTC.

This rearrangement joins TRBV14 to TRBJ2-3; D gene uncertain. The length of the CDR3 is 13 residues. CDR1 SGHDN and CDR2 FVKESK come from the germline V gene. Trimming shortened V by 0 bases and J by 4 bases, and 5 bases separated the two germline ends. The DNA for the CDR3 is TGTGCCAGCAGCCAAGATCGCGCAGATACGCAGTATTTT. This translates into CASSQDRADTQYF.

The J gene is TRBJ1-3, the V gene TRBV13; a weak D match, TRBD1 (5 bases). The V gene lost 1 base and the J gene lost 0 bases, with 10 bases spanning the gap. CDR3 size: 16 residues. CDR1 is PRHDT, CDR2 FYEKMQ, per germline (reference sequence). CDR3 DNA: TGTGCCAGCAGCTTAGTCAGGGTCTTCTCTGGAAACACCATATATTTT. Its translation: CASSLVRVFSGNTIYF.

The chain couples TRBV29-1 to TRBJ1-2, with a tentative D call TRBD1 (6 bases). Germline CDR1 reads SQVTM; CDR2 reads ANQGSEA. V was clipped by 7 bases and J by 4 bases, with 16 bases between them. This CDR3 contains 13 residues. CDR3 in amino acids: CSAGEGGSYGYTF. As DNA, the CDR3 is TGCAGCGCAGGGGAGGGGGGGTCCTATGGCTACACCTTC.

The rearrangement joins TRBV4-1 to TRBJ2-5; 9 bases map to TRBD1. This CDR3 has 15 residues. V was clipped by 3 bases and J by 0 bases; unmatched bases: 2. Germline V gene data show CDR1 as MGHRA and CDR2 as YSYEKL. The CDR3 region is CASSQGDRDQETQYF. The CDR3 coding sequence is TGCGCCAGCAGCCAGGGGGACAGGGACCAAGAGACCCAGTACTTC.

The rearrangement links TRBV7-2 to TRBJ1-1, with a weak D call TRBD1 (6 bases). The CDR3 sequence is 13 residues long. Trimming shortened V by 4 bases and J by 5 bases, and 11 bases separated the two germline ends. Germline V gene lookup returns CDR1 SGHTA and CDR2 FQGNSA. The CDR3 reads CASSSSGVTEAFF. CDR3 in DNA: TGTGCCAGCAGCTCGTCAGGGGTAACTGAAGCTTTCTTT.

About this clone itself: The same CDR3 can be traced to other DNA sequences in this sample. J is TRBJ2-3 and V is TRBV7-9; D gene unclear. CDR1 and CDR2 (germline): SEHNR, FQNEAQ (reference sequence). The CDR3 has 12 residues. V was pared by 5 bases and J by 5 bases, with 8 bases between. The CDR3 spells CASSLVGDTQYF. The CDR3 DNA reads as TGTGCCAGCAGCCTTGTGGGAGATACGCAGTATTTT.

The rearrangement links TRBV19 to TRBJ1-2, with D possibly being TRBD1 (6 bases). The V end was cut by 3 bases, the J end by 3 bases, with 20 bases between. The germline V gene encodes CDR1 LNHDA and CDR2 SQIVND (reference sequence). This CDR3 is built from 17 residues. CDR3: CASSILMGRGVHYGYTF. In DNA form, the CDR3 reads TGTGCCAGTAGTATTCTTATGGGCAGGGGAGTCCACTATGGCTACACCTTC.

This chain uses TRBV7-8 with TRBJ1-6; D gene uncertain. The V end was cut by 5 bases, the J end by 14 bases, with 16 bases between. The CDR3 sequence is 13 residues long. The germline V gene has CDR1 SGHVS and CDR2 FQNEAQ. CDR3 DNA: TGTGCCAGCAGCGACAATTTAGGTTGGTCCCTCCACTTT. Residues: CASSDNLGWSLHF.